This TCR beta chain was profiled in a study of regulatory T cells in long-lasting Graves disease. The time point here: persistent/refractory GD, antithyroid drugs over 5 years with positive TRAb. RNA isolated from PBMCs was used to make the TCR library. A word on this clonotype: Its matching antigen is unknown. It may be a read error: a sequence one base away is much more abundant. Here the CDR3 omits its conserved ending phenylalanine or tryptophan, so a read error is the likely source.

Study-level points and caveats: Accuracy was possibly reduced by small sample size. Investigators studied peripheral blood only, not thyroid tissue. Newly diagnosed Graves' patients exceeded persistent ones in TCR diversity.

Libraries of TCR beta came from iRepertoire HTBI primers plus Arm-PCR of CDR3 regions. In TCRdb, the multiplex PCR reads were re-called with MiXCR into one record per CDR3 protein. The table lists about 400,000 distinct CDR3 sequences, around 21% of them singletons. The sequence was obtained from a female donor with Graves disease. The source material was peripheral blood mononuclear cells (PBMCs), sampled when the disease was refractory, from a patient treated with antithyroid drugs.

The DNA for the CDR3 is TGTGCCAGCACCGCGGGGACAGTCGAAGAGCAGTACCTC. Encoded protein: CASTAGTVEEQYL. V gene TRBV2 combines with J gene TRBJ2-7; tentative D call: TRBD1 (7 bases). CDR1 and CDR2 from the germline V gene are SNHLY and FYNNEI. V gave up 7 bases and J gave up 7 bases, with 17 bases separating them. This CDR3 has 13 amino acids.